The 25 T cell receptor beta chains given below trace back to one sample, sequenced in a study. Each CDR3 protein is one row after TCRdb ran MiXCR on the RT-PCR reads. The repertoire holds around 700,000 distinct CDR3 sequences, with approximately 15% as singletons. The sequenced material came from memory CD4+ T cells from blood. The source is a female donor in good health, serving as a healthy control.

The chain uses TRBV27 and TRBJ2-1, with a tentative D call TRBD2 (6 bases). The germline gives CDR1 MNHEY, CDR2 SMNVEV (reference sequence). The V and J ends lost 7 bases and 3 bases respectively, with 10 bases between them. This CDR3 contains 13 residues. The CDR3 nucleotides read TGTGCCAGCACCCGGGGACTCTACAATGAGCAGTTCTTC. The encoded protein is CASTRGLYNEQFF.

This clonotype has just a few counts. The chain couples TRBV5-4 to TRBJ2-1; D is unclear. Per germline, CDR1 SGHNT and CDR2 YYREEE (reference sequence). CDR3 length equals 13 residues. V lost 4 bases to trimming and J lost 7 bases, with 12 bases between them. The DNA for the CDR3 is TGTGCCAGCAGCCCTAAGCCGGAGAATGAGCAGTTCTTC. Amino acid sequence: CASSPKPENEQFF.

The sample holds a few counts of this clonotype. This sequence joins TRBV7-6 and TRBJ2-2, with 12 bases aligning to TRBD2. Germline V gene lookup returns CDR1 SGHVS and CDR2 FNYEAQ. The CDR3 has 18 amino acids. J gave up 6 bases and V 4 bases, and 12 bases lay outside the gene matches. The CDR3 bases are TGTGCCAGCAGCTCGAGACTAGCGGGAGTTCCCGGGGCCGGGGAGCTGTTTTTT. It is translated as CASSSRLAGVPGAGELFF. Full variable domain (rest looked up from reference TRBV7-6 and TRBJ2-2): GAGVSQSPRYKVTKRGQDVALRCDPISGHVSLYWYRQALGQGPEFLTYFNYEAQQDKSGLPNDRFSAERPEGSISTLTIQRTEQRDSAMYRCASSSRLAGVPGAGELFFGEGSRLTVL.

This clonotype was counted between two and nine times. V usage is TRBV6-5 and J usage is TRBJ2-7; perhaps TRBD2 as D (6 bases). The CDR3 is 13 residues long. V lost 7 bases, J lost 1 base, and 11 bases lay in between. Germline CDR1 is MNHEY and CDR2 is SVGAGI. The CDR3: CASTTAGSYEQYF. CDR3 nucleotides: TGTGCCAGCACCACCGCGGGGTCCTACGAGCAGTACTTC.

This clonotype was counted many times. The chain is built from TRBV20-1 and TRBJ2-7; 8 bases line up with TRBD2. Germline lookup yields CDR1 DFQATT and CDR2 SNEGSKA (reference sequence). The CDR3 totals 12 residues. V trimming: 5 bases; J trimming: 2 bases; junction bases outside the gene matches: 2. The CDR3 region is CSAEGLAYEQYF. CDR3 nucleotides: TGCAGTGCTGAGGGACTAGCCTACGAGCAGTACTTC.

This clonotype showed up many times. This chain links TRBV20-1 with TRBJ1-1; possibly TRBD1 for D (5 bases). Trimming took 0 bases from V and 3 from J, leaving 14 bases between them. CDR1 and CDR2 (germline): DFQATT, SNEGSKA (reference sequence). The CDR3 is made up of 15 amino acids. In nucleotides, the CDR3 is TGCAGTGCTAGAGATCCGCGGGGCGCGGACACTGAAGCTTTCTTT. Translated, it gives CSARDPRGADTEAFF.

This chain links TRBV25-1 with TRBJ2-1; no clear D. Trimming cost V 2 bases and J 9 bases, with 5 bases left between them. The CDR3 covers 11 residues. Germline lookup yields CDR1 MGHDK and CDR2 SYGVNS. In DNA form, the CDR3 reads TGTGCCAGCAGTGAAAATCTTGAGCAGTTCTTC. Its translation: CASSENLEQFF.

V is TRBV28 and J is TRBJ2-7, with 10 bases identical to TRBD1. Trimming cost V 8 bases and J 5 bases; bases outside gene matches: 18. There are 17 residues in the CDR3. Germline CDR1 MDHEN, CDR2 SYDVKM. The CDR3 coding sequence is TGTGCCAGCGGCACCCTCGCACCGGGACAGGGGATCCACGAGCAGTACTTC. Protein product: CASGTLAPGQGIHEQYF.

J is TRBJ2-1 and V is TRBV7-9, with a tentative D call TRBD2 (6 bases). Germline assignment: CDR1 SEHNR and CDR2 FQNEAQ (reference sequence). V lost 5 bases and J 4 bases, leaving 15 bases between the germline ends. The CDR3 sequence is 15 residues long. CDR3 loop: CASSPGASAYNEQFF. In DNA form, the CDR3 reads TGTGCCAGCAGCCCCGGGGCTAGCGCATACAATGAGCAGTTCTTC.

This clonotype was observed many times. V usage is TRBV7-2 and J usage is TRBJ2-3; 11 nucleotides agree with TRBD2. Unmatched junction bases numbered 6, after V lost 2 bases and J lost 5 bases. This CDR3 region has 16 residues. Germline lookup yields CDR1 SGHTA and CDR2 FQGNSA. CDR3 loop: CASSLHLAGGRDTQYF. DNA for the CDR3: TGTGCCAGCAGCTTACACTTAGCGGGGGGGAGAGATACGCAGTATTTT.

This clonotype was counted a few times. The CDR3 DNA is TGCGCCAGCAATCGGGGGGCCACAGATACGCAGTATTTT. Residues: CASNRGATDTQYF. J is TRBJ2-3 and V is TRBV5-1; tentatively, D is TRBD2 (7 bases). Germline V gene lookup returns CDR1 SGHRS and CDR2 YFSETQ. V gave up 6 bases and J gave up 2 bases, with 10 bases separating them. The CDR3 consists of 13 residues.

The chain joins TRBV20-1 to TRBJ1-1; unclear D gene. Germline V gives CDR1 DFQATT, CDR2 SNEGSKA (reference sequence). V lost 5 bases and J lost 4, with 11 bases in between. There are 12 residues in the CDR3. Here the CDR3 DNA reads TGCAGTGCTCGAGGGAGTTCCACTGAAGCTTTCTTT. Translated, it gives CSARGSSTEAFF.

The sample holds many counts of this clonotype. The chain uses TRBV29-1 and TRBJ1-2; no firm D call. CDR1 and CDR2 from the germline V gene are SQVTM and ANQGSEA. The CDR3 has 14 residues. The V end lost 6 bases, the J end lost 2 bases, and 16 bases lay between the germline ends. The CDR3 DNA follows: TGCAGCGTCACCGGGTGGCCGGGGAACTATGGCTACACCTTC. Protein product: CSVTGWPGNYGYTF.

This clonotype was recorded a few times. The CDR3 protein is CASSQDSVGRGRSDTQYF. DNA for the CDR3: TGTGCCAGCAGCCAAGATTCGGTGGGGCGGGGGAGGTCGGATACGCAGTATTTT. This chain joins TRBV4-2 and TRBJ2-3; 7 bases line up with TRBD2. The CDR3 totals 18 residues. Germline assignment: CDR1 LGHNA and CDR2 YNFKEQ. Germline trimming cut 0 bases from V and 6 bases from J; bases unmatched to any gene: 15.

The rearrangement joins TRBV4-2 to TRBJ1-5; D is undetermined. Germline CDR1 reads LGHNA; CDR2 reads YNFKEQ. The CDR3 runs to 14 residues. V lost 4 bases, J lost 3 bases, and 10 bases lay in between. Here the CDR3 reads CASSPGLTNQPQHF. CDR3 DNA sequence: TGTGCCAGCAGCCCCGGGCTCACCAATCAGCCCCAGCATTTT.

There are a few counts of this clonotype. This rearrangement joins TRBV10-3 to TRBJ1-4, with 9 nucleotides matching TRBD1. CDR3 length: 15 residues. V was clipped by 6 bases and J by 4 bases; unmatched bases: 6. Germline loops: CDR1 ENHRY, CDR2 SYGVKD. CDR3 sequence: CAISPTGGYNEKLFF. CDR3 coding DNA: TGTGCCATCAGCCCGACAGGGGGTTATAATGAAAAACTGTTTTTT.

The sample holds a few counts of this clonotype. The J gene is TRBJ1-6, the V gene TRBV27; no reliable D call. The germline V and J ends were trimmed by 6 bases and 9 bases, with 9 bases remaining between them. CDR1 and CDR2 from the germline V gene are MNHEY and SMNVEV (reference sequence). This CDR3 is 12 amino acids long. Written as DNA, the CDR3 is TGTGCCAGCAGGGAGCTAAGTTCACCCCTCCACTTT. Amino acids: CASRELSSPLHF.

This clonotype came up a few times. The rearrangement joins TRBV28 to TRBJ1-5; TRBD1 is a possible D gene (6 bases). Germline V gene data show CDR1 as MDHEN and CDR2 as SYDVKM. The V gene lost 7 bases and the J gene lost 5 bases, with 18 bases spanning the gap. This CDR3 has 15 amino acids. The CDR3 nucleotides are TGTGCCAGCACCGCCCTCGGCAGGGGAGATCAGCCCCAGCATTTT. Translated, it gives CASTALGRGDQPQHF. Full variable domain (outside the CDR3, taken from reference TRBV28 and TRBJ1-5): DVKVTQSSRYLVKRTGEKVFLECVQDMDHENMFWYRQDPGLGLRLIYFSYDVKMKEKGDIPEGYSVSREKKERFSLILESASTNQTSMYLCASTALGRGDQPQHFGDGTRLSIL.

This clonotype was counted between two and nine times. This chain links TRBV2 with TRBJ2-5; maybe TRBD1 (5 bases). Trimming took 6 bases from V and 1 from J, leaving 12 bases between them. Germline CDR1 and CDR2: SNHLY and FYNNEI. The CDR3 totals 14 residues. The CDR3 DNA sequence: TGTGCCAGCAGGGTGGACACCACCCAAGAGACCCAGTACTTC. As protein: CASRVDTTQETQYF.

This clonotype turned up a few times. The chain has TRBV6-4 and TRBJ2-2, with D unresolved. CDR3 length: 14 amino acids. The V end was cut by 4 bases, the J end by 3 bases, with 9 bases between. In germline, CDR1 is MRHNA, CDR2 SNTAGT. The CDR3 DNA follows: TGTGCCAGCAGTGCCAGGCCGTACACCGGGGAGCTGTTTTTT. This sequence encodes CASSARPYTGELFF.

This clonotype was seen repeatedly, ten times or more. The rearrangement links TRBV6-5 to TRBJ1-5, with D tentatively TRBD1 (6 bases). The V and J ends lost 5 bases and 3 bases respectively, with 11 bases between them. Germline CDR1 and CDR2: MNHEY and SVGAGI. The CDR3 runs 14 residues. The CDR3 DNA reads as TGTGCCAGCAGTAACCGGGACATCAATCAGCCCCAGCATTTT. Protein: CASSNRDINQPQHF.

Note on this clonotype: Its ends do not fully match the called genes, so a read error is possible. DNA of the CDR3: TGTGCCAGCAGCTATTCCCGGGGGGGCGAGCAGTACTTC. As protein: CASSYSRGGEQYF. This chain links TRBV5-1 with TRBJ2-7; 8 bases match TRBD2. The germline V gene has CDR1 SGHRS and CDR2 YFSETQ. The CDR3 contains 13 residues.

This clonotype was observed a few times. The rearrangement joins TRBV29-1 to TRBJ1-1, with 8 bases identical to TRBD1. Germline V gene data show CDR1 as SQVTM and CDR2 as ANQGSEA. The ends lost 3 bases at V and 8 bases at J; junction bases unmatched: 8. This CDR3 region has 13 residues. This chain's CDR3 is CSVDPGTGPEAFF. The CDR3 nucleotides read TGCAGCGTTGACCCCGGGACAGGTCCCGAAGCTTTCTTT.

This clonotype has a handful of counts. V gene TRBV5-6 combines with J gene TRBJ1-5; no reliable D call. The length of the CDR3 is 14 residues. V was pared by 1 base and J by 4 bases, with 9 bases between. CDR1 SGHDT and CDR2 YYEEEE come from the germline V gene. This chain's CDR3 is CASSLRGQNQPQHF. The CDR3, as DNA: TGTGCCAGCAGCTTGAGAGGGCAGAATCAGCCCCAGCATTTT.

The V call is TRBV15, the J call TRBJ2-1, with 7 bases matching TRBD1. This CDR3 has 15 amino acids. Trimming at V came to 0 bases and at J to 7 bases, leaving 6 bases not matched to a gene. Germline-derived CDR1 and CDR2 are LNHNV and YYDKDF (reference sequence). CDR3 sequence: CATSRDTGARNEQFF. The CDR3 DNA is TGTGCCACCAGCAGAGATACAGGGGCGAGGAATGAGCAGTTCTTC.